The rows below give T cell receptor beta chains drawn from one sample of a study of blood T cells in healthy people across ages. TCRdb independently ran MiXCR on the 5' RACE reads; one entry per CDR3 protein. Seen here are some 900,000 distinct CDR3 sequences, about 48% observed once, and the top ten hold around 15%. Material: blood. All receptors come from a man aged 25 to 40 in good health. Each CDR3 is given with its conserved first and last residue. A D gene is named only where the DNA matches it firmly. Only some rows state a clone size, as once, few, many or a class for expanded clones.

d_call	j_call	clone_size	v_call	cdr3_aa	cdr3_nt
-	TRBJ2-3	-	TRBV20-1	CSASPQTSTDTQYF	TGCAGTGCTAGTCCACAGACTAGCACAGATACGCAGTATTTT
-	TRBJ2-5	-	TRBV11-2	CACSLMLGQETQYF	TGTGCCTGCAGCTTAATGCTGGGGCAAGAGACCCAGTACTTC
TRBD1	TRBJ2-1	few	TRBV20-1	CSARPGTGASHEQFF	TGCAGTGCTAGACCCGGGACAGGGGCCTCCCATGAGCAGTTCTTC
TRBD2	TRBJ2-1	-	TRBV9	CASSHGTSGVYNEQFF	TGTGCCAGCAGCCATGGGACTAGCGGGGTCTACAATGAGCAGTTCTTC
-	TRBJ1-5	-	TRBV2	CASSAQGWAQHF	TGTGCCAGCAGTGCCCAGGGTTGGGCCCAGCATTTT
-	TRBJ1-5	few	TRBV2	CASRSVSNQPQHF	TGTGCCAGCCGGTCAGTTAGCAATCAGCCCCAGCATTTT
TRBD2	TRBJ2-4	-	TRBV7-2	CASSQTLLAGGREQYF	TGTGCCAGCAGCCAAACGCTATTAGCGGGGGGGCGGGAGCAGTACTTC
-	TRBJ1-1	-	TRBV20-1	CSAGSTTQGAFF	TGCAGTGCCGGATCAACGACCCAAGGAGCTTTCTTT
TRBD2	TRBJ2-1	-	TRBV10-3	CAISAASGSSYNEQFF	TGTGCCATCAGTGCCGCTAGCGGGAGCTCCTACAATGAGCAGTTCTTC
TRBD1	TRBJ1-4	-	TRBV3-1	CASSVGTGGEKLFF	TGTGCCAGCAGCGTCGGGACAGGGGGCGAAAAACTGTTTTTT
-	TRBJ2-5	few	TRBV30	CAWSIGIQETQYF	TGTGCCTGGTCGATCGGCATTCAAGAGACCCAGTACTTC
-	TRBJ2-2	few	TRBV6-2/TRBV6-3	CASSIIANTGELFF	TGTGCCAGCAGTATTATTGCGAACACCGGGGAGCTGTTTTTT
-	TRBJ1-2	few	TRBV7-9	CASSFDTAWLNYGYTF	TGTGCCAGCAGCTTTGACACGGCCTGGCTGAACTATGGCTACACCTTC
-	TRBJ2-7	few	TRBV6-5	CASSYWWDGTYEQYF	TGTGCCAGCAGTTATTGGTGGGACGGCACCTACGAGCAGTACTTC
TRBD1	TRBJ2-1	-	TRBV29-1	CSVIRGPPGSEQFF	TGCAGCGTTATCAGGGGGCCTCCCGGTAGTGAGCAGTTCTTC
TRBD1	TRBJ1-1	-	TRBV29-1	CSVGGTGRTEAFF	TGCAGCGTTGGGGGGACAGGGCGGACTGAAGCTTTCTTT
TRBD2	TRBJ2-5	few	TRBV9	CASSVGGSGAQETQYF	TGTGCCAGCAGCGTAGGAGGTAGCGGGGCACAAGAGACCCAGTACTTC
-	TRBJ2-7	-	TRBV29-1	CSVEGSQEDYEQYF	TGCAGCGTTGAGGGGAGCCAAGAGGACTACGAGCAGTACTTC
TRBD2	TRBJ2-7	few	TRBV11-2	CASSISPGGSYEQYF	TGTGCCAGCAGCATTTCGCCGGGGGGTTCCTACGAGCAGTACTTC
-	TRBJ2-1	-	TRBV30	CAWRDFQEFF	TGTGCCTGGAGGGACTTTCAAGAGTTCTTC
TRBD1	TRBJ1-1	few	TRBV20-1	CSAPGTAIMNTEAFF	TGCAGTGCCCCCGGGACAGCTATAATGAACACTGAAGCTTTCTTT
-	TRBJ1-5	once	TRBV7-2	CASSLAQGPGFSQPQHF	TGTGCCAGCAGCTTAGCCCAGGGCCCCGGGTTTAGTCAGCCCCAGCATTTT
-	TRBJ2-7	few	TRBV24-1	CATSDSRAAEQYF	TGTGCCACCAGTGATTCCCGCGCTGCGGAGCAGTACTTC
-	TRBJ1-4	-	TRBV4-1	CASSQSNNGGWEKLFF	TGCGCCAGCAGCCAATCCAATAACGGGGGTTGGGAAAAACTGTTTTTT
TRBD2	TRBJ2-7	few	TRBV28	CASSSYPIQRDSLSYEQYF	TGTGCCAGCAGTTCATACCCAATTCAGCGGGACTCCCTCTCCTACGAGCAGTACTTC
TRBD1	TRBJ1-2	few	TRBV6-5	CASSYTGQGYGYTF	TGTGCCAGCAGTTACACGGGACAGGGATATGGCTACACCTTC
TRBD2	TRBJ2-1	-	TRBV30	CAWSVRGDEQFF	TGTGCCTGGAGTGTCCGGGGGGATGAGCAGTTCTTC
TRBD2	TRBJ2-1	-	TRBV6-1	CASSEGRTSGGASYNEQFF	TGTGCCAGCAGTGAAGGAAGGACTAGCGGGGGGGCGTCCTACAATGAGCAGTTCTTC
-	TRBJ1-2	-	TRBV3-1	CASSRESFYGYTF	TGTGCCAGCAGCCGGGAGAGTTTCTATGGCTACACCTTC
TRBD2	TRBJ2-3	-	TRBV20-1	CSARLAGRSTDTQYF	TGCAGTGCTAGGCTAGCGGGGCGCAGCACAGATACGCAGTATTTT
-	TRBJ2-5	-	TRBV10-3	CAISESGGGQETQYF	TGTGCCATCAGTGAGTCGGGCGGTGGACAAGAGACCCAGTACTTC
TRBD2	TRBJ2-1	once	TRBV3-1	CASSQALAGARPYNEQFF	TGTGCCAGCAGCCAAGCACTAGCGGGGGCCCGGCCCTACAATGAGCAGTTCTTC
-	TRBJ2-5	few	TRBV14	CASSQYMGGGTREQYF	TGTGCCAGCAGCCAATATATGGGTGGAGGAACGAGAGAGCAGTACTTC
-	TRBJ1-1	-	TRBV6-1	CASSGVGANTEAFF	TGTGCCAGCAGTGGGGTAGGGGCGAACACTGAAGCTTTCTTT
-	TRBJ2-3	-	TRBV20-1	CSASPRPVTQYF	TGCAGTGCTAGTCCCAGGCCTGTTACGCAGTATTTT
-	TRBJ2-7	-	TRBV13	CASSSIGVGEQYF	TGTGCCAGCAGTTCGATAGGGGTTGGCGAGCAGTACTTC
-	TRBJ2-6	-	TRBV4-3	CASSQSRLSGANVLTF	TGCGCCAGCAGCCAATCCCGACTCTCTGGGGCCAACGTCCTGACTTTC
-	TRBJ2-1	-	TRBV7-9	CASSLTSGIHYNEQFF	TGTGCCAGCAGCTTAACCTCGGGAATTCACTACAATGAGCAGTTCTTC
TRBD1	TRBJ2-4	-	TRBV29-1	CSVPRQGEAPLAKNIQYF	TGCAGCGTGCCCAGACAGGGGGAAGCTCCGCTAGCCAAAAACATTCAGTACTTC
-	TRBJ2-3	-	TRBV9	CASMHTQYF	TGTGCCAGCATGCATACGCAGTATTTT
-	TRBJ2-3	-	TRBV3-1	CASSQDISAATDTQYF	TGTGCCAGCAGCCAAGATATCTCAGCGGCCACAGATACGCAGTATTTT
-	TRBJ2-7	few	TRBV7-3	CASRRVDGSYEQYF	TGTGCCAGCAGGCGCGTTGACGGCTCCTACGAGCAGTACTTC
-	TRBJ2-2	-	TRBV20-1	CSARGQTNTGELFF	TGCAGTGCTAGAGGACAGACGAACACCGGGGAGCTGTTTTTT
TRBD1	TRBJ2-7	-	TRBV11-2	CASSLDSDRDRGYYEQYF	TGTGCCAGCAGCTTAGACTCTGACAGGGACAGGGGTTACTACGAGCAGTACTTC
TRBD1	TRBJ2-7	few	TRBV27	CASSPRQGAFYEQYF	TGTGCCAGCAGCCCCAGGCAGGGGGCGTTCTACGAGCAGTACTTC
TRBD1	TRBJ2-1	-	TRBV3-1	CASSQDEGTGRNEQFF	TGTGCCAGCAGCCAAGATGAAGGGACAGGTAGGAATGAGCAGTTCTTC
-	TRBJ1-1	-	TRBV12-3/TRBV12-4	CASSMYREDTEAFF	TGTGCCAGCAGTATGTACAGGGAGGACACTGAAGCTTTCTTT
TRBD2	TRBJ2-1	many	TRBV10-3	CATGLAGVDNEQFF	TGTGCCACCGGACTAGCGGGGGTAGACAATGAGCAGTTCTTC
TRBD1	TRBJ1-5	-	TRBV6-2/TRBV6-3	CASSYTGGEYNQPQHF	TGTGCCAGCAGTTACACAGGGGGCGAGTACAATCAGCCCCAGCATTTT